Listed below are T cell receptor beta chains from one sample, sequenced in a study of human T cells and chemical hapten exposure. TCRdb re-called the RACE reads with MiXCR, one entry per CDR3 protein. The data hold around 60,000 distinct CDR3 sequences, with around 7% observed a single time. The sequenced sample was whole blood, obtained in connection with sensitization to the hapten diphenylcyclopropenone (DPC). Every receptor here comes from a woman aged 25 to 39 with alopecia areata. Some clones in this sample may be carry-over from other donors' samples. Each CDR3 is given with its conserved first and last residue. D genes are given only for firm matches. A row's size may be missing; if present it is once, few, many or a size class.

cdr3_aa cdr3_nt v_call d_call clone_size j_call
CASSWGDIRGYTF TGTGCCAGCAGCTGGGGGGACATAAGGGGCTACACCTTC TRBV7-2 NA many TRBJ1-2
CSVVDLRGTYEQYF TGCAGCGTTGTCGATTTAAGGGGAACCTACGAGCAGTACTTC TRBV29-1 NA many TRBJ2-7
CASSLSGSGGPLKQYF TGTGCCAGCAGCTTAAGCGGGTCAGGGGGCCCCCTGAAGCAGTACTTC TRBV7-9 TRBD1 many TRBJ2-7
CSARDNTGNTEAFF TGCAGTGCTAGAGATAACACAGGAAACACTGAAGCTTTCTTT TRBV20-1 NA few TRBJ1-1
CASSTGYSYNEQFF TGTGCCAGCAGCACAGGATATTCCTACAATGAGCAGTTCTTC TRBV2 NA many TRBJ2-1
CASRPDREYSNQPQHF TGTGCCAGTAGGCCCGACAGGGAATATAGCAATCAGCCCCAGCATTTT TRBV19 TRBD1 many TRBJ1-5
CASSPQSTSGGYTQYF TGTGCCAGCTCACCCCAATCGACTAGCGGGGGATATACGCAGTATTTT TRBV18 TRBD2 many TRBJ2-3
CASTRGPSGNTIYF TGTGCCAGCACCCGTGGCCCATCTGGAAACACCATATATTTT TRBV12-3/TRBV12-4 NA NA TRBJ1-3
CASSRQGQNVGNTIYF TGTGCCAGCAGTCGCCAGGGACAGAATGTTGGAAACACCATATATTTT TRBV6-5 TRBD1 few TRBJ1-3
CASSSGTPGQTQYF TGTGCCAGCAGTTCCGGGACCCCAGGACAGACCCAGTACTTC TRBV5-4 NA many TRBJ2-5
CASSPSRTDTQYF TGTGCCAGCTCACCTTCACGAACAGATACGCAGTATTTT TRBV18 NA NA TRBJ2-3
CASSLQGGDTEAFF TGTGCCAGCAGTTTGCAGGGAGGGGACACTGAAGCTTTCTTT TRBV12-3/TRBV12-4 NA many TRBJ1-1
CASSFTLNRFRGGNTIYF TGTGCCAGCAGCTTTACCCTCAATAGATTCCGGGGTGGAAACACCATATATTTT TRBV7-9 NA many TRBJ1-3
CASSLARLISGNEQFF TGCGCCAGCAGCTTGGCGCGTCTGATCAGCGGCAATGAGCAGTTCTTC TRBV5-1 NA few TRBJ2-1
CASSQMIETQYF TGTGCCAGCAGCCAAATGATAGAGACCCAGTACTTC TRBV3-1 NA NA TRBJ2-5
CASSLEGRNTGELFF TGTGCCAGCAGCTTAGAGGGTAGGAACACCGGGGAGCTGTTTTTT TRBV7-9 NA many TRBJ2-2
CASSLKGQGANTGELFF TGTGCCAGCAGCTTGAAAGGACAGGGGGCGAACACCGGGGAGCTGTTTTTT TRBV5-5 TRBD1 many TRBJ2-2
CASSWTGSPYNEQFF TGTGCCAGCAGTTGGACAGGGAGTCCCTACAATGAGCAGTTCTTC TRBV12-3/TRBV12-4 TRBD1 many TRBJ2-1
CSARSPGTVITEAFF TGCAGTGCTAGATCCCCCGGGACAGTTATTACTGAAGCTTTCTTT TRBV20-1 TRBD1 many TRBJ1-1
CASSLVGGYGYTF TGTGCCAGCAGTTTGGTGGGTGGCTATGGCTACACCTTC TRBV12-3/TRBV12-4 NA many TRBJ1-2
CASSGQTLYEQYF TGTGCCAGCAGTGGCCAGACCCTCTACGAGCAGTACTTC TRBV6-1 NA NA TRBJ2-7
CASSGTGGGLAQYF TGCGCCAGCAGCGGGACAGGAGGAGGATTGGCCCAGTACTTC TRBV5-1 TRBD1 few TRBJ2-5
CASSMERADKLFF TGTGCCAGCTCCATGGAACGGGCGGATAAACTGTTTTTT TRBV18 NA few TRBJ1-4
CASSLRETNSPLHF TGTGCCAGCAGTTTACGGGAGACTAATTCACCCCTCCACTTT TRBV12-3/TRBV12-4 NA many TRBJ1-6
CASSSGTMSSYNEQFF TGCGCCAGCAGCTCCGGGACCATGAGCTCCTACAATGAGCAGTTCTTC TRBV5-1 NA many TRBJ2-1
CASLSGTSGPYNEQFF TGTGCCAGCCTTTCCGGGACTAGCGGGCCGTACAATGAGCAGTTCTTC TRBV2 TRBD2 NA TRBJ2-1
CASSLYDSTEAFF TGTGCCAGCAGCTTATACGACTCTACTGAAGCTTTCTTT TRBV7-3 NA many TRBJ1-1
CSVIQDANTGELFF TGCAGCGTAATACAGGACGCGAACACCGGGGAGCTGTTTTTT TRBV29-1 NA many TRBJ2-2
CASSPWDREGDGYTF TGTGCCAGCAGCCCCTGGGACAGGGAAGGAGATGGCTACACCTTC TRBV7-9 TRBD1 many TRBJ1-2
CSARDYGERFGYTF TGCAGTGCTAGAGATTATGGGGAGAGGTTTGGCTACACCTTC TRBV20-1 NA many TRBJ1-2
CASNGIRTYNEQFF TGTGCCAGCAATGGTATAAGAACCTACAATGAGCAGTTCTTC TRBV6-5 NA many TRBJ2-1
CASSSDGLVQYF TGTGCCAGCAGCTCTGATGGACTAGTGCAGTATTTT TRBV7-8 TRBD2 many TRBJ2-3
CASSSSTYEQYF TGTGCCAGCAGTTCAAGTACCTACGAGCAGTACTTC TRBV25-1 NA few TRBJ2-7
CASSLVGLAGRTDTQYF TGTGCCAGCAGTCTAGTAGGACTAGCGGGGCGGACGGATACGCAGTATTTT TRBV27 TRBD2 many TRBJ2-3
CASSHQAGAVDTQYF TGTGCCAGCAGCCATCAAGCGGGGGCGGTAGATACGCAGTATTTT TRBV4-2 TRBD2 NA TRBJ2-3
CAISGGLDLGEQFF TGTGCCATCAGTGGGGGGCTAGATTTAGGAGAGCAGTTCTTC TRBV10-3 NA many TRBJ2-1
CTSSPRVGQNYGYTF TGTACCAGCTCGCCCCGAGTCGGACAGAACTATGGCTACACCTTC TRBV18 NA NA TRBJ1-2
CASSGGLNTGELFF TGCGCCAGCAGCGGAGGACTGAACACCGGGGAGCTGTTTTTT TRBV5-1 NA many TRBJ2-2
CSASGRTGAYEQYF TGCAGTGCTAGTGGCAGGACAGGGGCCTACGAGCAGTACTTC TRBV20-1 TRBD1 many TRBJ2-7
CASSPGDATYEQYF TGTGCCAGCTCACCGGGGGACGCAACCTACGAGCAGTACTTC TRBV18 NA few TRBJ2-7
CASSQRVNQPQHF TGTGCCAGCAGCCAGAGAGTCAATCAGCCCCAGCATTTT TRBV4-2 NA many TRBJ1-5
CSAKLAGVIYEQYF TGCAGTGCAAAACTAGCGGGTGTTATCTACGAGCAGTACTTC TRBV20-1 TRBD2 many TRBJ2-7
CASSGGPGGIEAFF TGTGCCAGCAGTGGCGGACCCGGCGGCATTGAAGCTTTCTTT TRBV2 NA many TRBJ1-1
CASSSTAAYGYTF TGTGCCAGCAGCTCGACAGCAGCCTATGGCTACACCTTC TRBV7-9 NA few TRBJ1-2
CASSPRPRSGGGSDTQYF TGTGCCAGCAGCCCGCGGCCGCGTAGCGGGGGGGGCTCAGATACGCAGTATTTT TRBV7-2 TRBD2 few TRBJ2-3
CASSDMASSTDTQYF TGTGCCAGCAGTGATATGGCATCTAGCACAGATACGCAGTATTTT TRBV6-1 NA NA TRBJ2-3
CASRDRIGLPGELFF TGTGCCAGCAGGGACAGAATTGGATTACCCGGGGAGCTGTTTTTT TRBV2 NA NA TRBJ2-2